The TCR beta chain under discussion was sequenced for a study of post-analysis software for immune sequencing data. Study summary: Relapsing-remitting, secondary progressive and progressive-relapsing forms made up the multiple sclerosis disease courses. General study findings and limits: When the samples were clustered directly with F measure, those that had been prepared in the same batch showed strong co-clustering. Controls significantly exceeded multiple sclerosis patients in normalized Chao1 diversity.

This clonotype occurred many times. Antigen: not known. TCR beta libraries were prepared from cDNA with unique molecular identifiers. cDNA molecules numbering roughly 500,000 came from around 1 to 10 million T cells. TCRdb itself ran the PCR reads through MiXCR, one entry per CDR3 protein. There are a few hundred thousand distinct CDR3 sequences in the sample; about a third occur only once, and under 7% lies in the top ten. The clonotype was recovered from a girl aged 2-17 years with multiple sclerosis. The material sequenced was blood.

The CDR3 sequence is CATSDLRGDTQYF. Written as DNA, the CDR3 is TGTGCCACCAGTGACCTGCGGGGCGATACGCAGTATTTT. The chain uses TRBV24-1 and TRBJ2-3; D might be TRBD2 (6 bases). Germline-derived CDR1 and CDR2 are KGHDR and SFDVKD. The CDR3 totals 13 residues. Deletions cut 4 bases from V and 6 bases from J, with 10 bases between.